This T cell receptor beta chain was retrieved from a study of shared clonotypes between healthy human individuals. To note about this clone: This may stem from a read error, because a much larger clone lies one nucleotide away. The sample carries other DNA sequences with the same CDR3.

Method: immunoSEQ multiplex PCR; TCRdb's copy keeps in-frame clones and lacks some. The sample consists of millions of clones, more than 80% of them appearing once. The V gene's germline CDR1 is SGHRS and CDR2 YFSETQ. CDR3 size: 11 residues. V lost 3 bases and J lost 3, with 3 bases in between. The chain combines TRBV5-1 with TRBJ2-5, with unresolved D. The material sequenced was naive CD4+ T cells from PBMCs. As for subset: CD45RA+ positively selected. This receptor was identified in a man younger than 30 in good health. Some clones in this sample may be carry-over from other donors' samples. The CDR3 spells CASSSKETQYF. CDR3 coding DNA: TGCGCCAGCAGCTCCAAAGAGACCCAGTACTTC.